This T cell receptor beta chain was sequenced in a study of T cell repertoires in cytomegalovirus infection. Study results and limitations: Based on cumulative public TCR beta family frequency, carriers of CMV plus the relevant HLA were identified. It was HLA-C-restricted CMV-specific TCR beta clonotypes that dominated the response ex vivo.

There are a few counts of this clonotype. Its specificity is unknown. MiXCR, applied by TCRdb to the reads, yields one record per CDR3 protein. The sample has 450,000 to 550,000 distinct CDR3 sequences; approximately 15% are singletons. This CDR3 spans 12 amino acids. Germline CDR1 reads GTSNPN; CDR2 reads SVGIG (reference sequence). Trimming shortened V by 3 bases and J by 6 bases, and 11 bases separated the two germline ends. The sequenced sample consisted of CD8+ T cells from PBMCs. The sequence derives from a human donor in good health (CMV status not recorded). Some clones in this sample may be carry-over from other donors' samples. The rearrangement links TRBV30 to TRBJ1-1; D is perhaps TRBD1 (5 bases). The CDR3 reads CAWSERQSEAFF. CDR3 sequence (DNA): TGTGCCTGGAGCGAACGACAGTCTGAAGCTTTCTTT.